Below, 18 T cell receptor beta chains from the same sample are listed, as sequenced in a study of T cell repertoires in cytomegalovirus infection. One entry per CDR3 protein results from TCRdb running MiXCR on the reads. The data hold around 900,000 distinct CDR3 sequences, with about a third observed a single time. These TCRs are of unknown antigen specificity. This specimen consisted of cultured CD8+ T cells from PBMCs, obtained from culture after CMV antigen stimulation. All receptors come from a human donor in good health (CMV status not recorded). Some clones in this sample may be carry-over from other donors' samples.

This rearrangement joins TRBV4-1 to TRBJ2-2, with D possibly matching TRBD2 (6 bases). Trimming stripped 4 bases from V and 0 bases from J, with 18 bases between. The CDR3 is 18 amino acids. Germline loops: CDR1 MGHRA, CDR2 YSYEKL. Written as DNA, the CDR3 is TGCGCCAGCAGCCCCGGGGGACTGGCTAGCTCGAACACCGGGGAGCTGTTTTTT. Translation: CASSPGGLASSNTGELFF.

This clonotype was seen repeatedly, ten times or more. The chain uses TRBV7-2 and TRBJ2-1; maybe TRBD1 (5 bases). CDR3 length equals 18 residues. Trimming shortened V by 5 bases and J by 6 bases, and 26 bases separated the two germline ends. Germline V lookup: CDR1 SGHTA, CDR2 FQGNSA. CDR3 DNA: TGTGCCAGCAGCCAACGAGCCGGCCGAGACAGCTCCATCAATGAGCAGTTCTTC. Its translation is CASSQRAGRDSSINEQFF.

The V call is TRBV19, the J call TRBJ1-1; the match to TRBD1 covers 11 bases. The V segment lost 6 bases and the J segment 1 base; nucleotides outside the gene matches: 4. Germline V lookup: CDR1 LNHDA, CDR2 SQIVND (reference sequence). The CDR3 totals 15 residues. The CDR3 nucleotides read TGTGCCAGTAGCTGGGACAGGGGGGCGAACACTGAAGCTTTCTTT. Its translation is CASSWDRGANTEAFF.

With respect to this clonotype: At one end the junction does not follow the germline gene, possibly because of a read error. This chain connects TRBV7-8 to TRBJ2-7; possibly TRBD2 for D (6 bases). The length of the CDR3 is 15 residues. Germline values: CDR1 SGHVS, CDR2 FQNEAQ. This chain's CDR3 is CASSYGGALGEGCWF. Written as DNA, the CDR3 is TGTGCCAGCAGCTACGGAGGGGCCCTCGGTGAGGGGTGTTGGTTC.

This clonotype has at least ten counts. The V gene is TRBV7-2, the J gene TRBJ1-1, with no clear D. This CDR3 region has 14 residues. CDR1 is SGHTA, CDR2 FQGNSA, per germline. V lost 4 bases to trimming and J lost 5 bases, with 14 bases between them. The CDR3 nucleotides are TGTGCCAGCAGCTCCGGGCTCCTGGGGACTGAAGCTTTCTTT. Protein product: CASSSGLLGTEAFF.

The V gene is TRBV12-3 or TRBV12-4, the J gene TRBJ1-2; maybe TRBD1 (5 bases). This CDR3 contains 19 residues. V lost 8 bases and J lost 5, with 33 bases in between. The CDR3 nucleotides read TGTGCCAGCTCCTTAGGGGCGCAGACGCTACACCCCCGGGATTATGGCTACACCTTC. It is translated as CASSLGAQTLHPRDYGYTF.

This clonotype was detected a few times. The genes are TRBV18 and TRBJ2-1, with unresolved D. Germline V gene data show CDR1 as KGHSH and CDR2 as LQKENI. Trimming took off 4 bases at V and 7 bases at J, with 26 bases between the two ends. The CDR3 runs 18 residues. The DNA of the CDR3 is TGTGCCAGCTCACGGGAAGACATCCCCCGCTTATTCCGGAATGAGCAGTTCTTC. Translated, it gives CASSREDIPRLFRNEQFF.

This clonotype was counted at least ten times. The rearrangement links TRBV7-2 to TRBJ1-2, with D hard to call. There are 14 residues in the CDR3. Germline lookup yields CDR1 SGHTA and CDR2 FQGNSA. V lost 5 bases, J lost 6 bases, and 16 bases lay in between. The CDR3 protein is CASSLDPLADGYTF. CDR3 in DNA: TGTGCCAGCAGCCTCGACCCCCTAGCGGATGGCTACACCTTC.

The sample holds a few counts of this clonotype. CDR3 DNA sequence: TGTGCCAGCAGTTTGGGCTATTCGGGGGCTGAAGCTTTCTTT. It yields the protein CASSLGYSGAEAFF. J is TRBJ1-1 and V is TRBV27; maybe TRBD1 (5 bases). The CDR3 runs to 14 residues. Per germline, CDR1 MNHEY and CDR2 SMNVEV (reference sequence). V was trimmed by 3 bases and J by 6 bases, leaving 14 bases between them.

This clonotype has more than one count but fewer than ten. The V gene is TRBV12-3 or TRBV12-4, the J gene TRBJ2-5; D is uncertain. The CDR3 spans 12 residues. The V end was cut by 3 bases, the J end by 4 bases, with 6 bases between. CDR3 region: CASSFLRETQYF. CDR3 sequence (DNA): TGTGCCAGCAGTTTTCTCCGAGAGACCCAGTACTTC.

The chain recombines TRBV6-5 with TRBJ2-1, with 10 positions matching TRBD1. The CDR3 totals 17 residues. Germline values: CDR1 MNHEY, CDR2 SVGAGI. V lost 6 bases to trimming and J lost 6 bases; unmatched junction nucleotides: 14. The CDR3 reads CASSAYWGDRGSNEQFF. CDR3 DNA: TGTGCCAGCAGCGCCTATTGGGGGGACAGGGGATCCAATGAGCAGTTCTTC.

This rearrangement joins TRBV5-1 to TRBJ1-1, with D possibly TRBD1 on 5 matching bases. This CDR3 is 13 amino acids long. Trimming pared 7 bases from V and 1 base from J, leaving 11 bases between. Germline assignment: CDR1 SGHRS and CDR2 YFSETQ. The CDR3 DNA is TGCGCCAGCCGCCGGGGCTGGAACACTGAAGCTTTCTTT. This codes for CASRRGWNTEAFF.

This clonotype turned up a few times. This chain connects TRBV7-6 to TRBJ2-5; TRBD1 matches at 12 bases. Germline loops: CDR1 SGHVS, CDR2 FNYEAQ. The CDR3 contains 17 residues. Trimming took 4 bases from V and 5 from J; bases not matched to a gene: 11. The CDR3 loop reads CASSSRRRDRGLETQYF. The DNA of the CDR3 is TGTGCCAGCAGCTCCCGCCGGAGGGACAGGGGGCTTGAGACCCAGTACTTC. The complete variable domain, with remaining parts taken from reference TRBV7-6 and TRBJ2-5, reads GAGVSQSPRYKVTKRGQDVALRCDPISGHVSLYWYRQALGQGPEFLTYFNYEAQQDKSGLPNDRFSAERPEGSISTLTIQRTEQRDSAMYRCASSSRRRDRGLETQYFGPGTRLLVL.

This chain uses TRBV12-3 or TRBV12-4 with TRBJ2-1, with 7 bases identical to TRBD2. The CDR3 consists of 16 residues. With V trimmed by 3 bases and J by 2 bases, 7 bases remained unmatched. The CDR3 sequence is CASSFPERGPYNEQFF. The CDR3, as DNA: TGTGCCAGCAGTTTTCCTGAGCGGGGCCCCTACAATGAGCAGTTCTTC.

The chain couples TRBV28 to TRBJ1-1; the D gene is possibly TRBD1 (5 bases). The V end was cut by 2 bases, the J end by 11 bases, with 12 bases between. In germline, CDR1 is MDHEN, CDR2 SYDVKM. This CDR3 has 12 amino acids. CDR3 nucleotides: TGTGCCAGCAGTTTAGGGGCAGATTGGGCTTTCTTT. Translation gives CASSLGADWAFF.

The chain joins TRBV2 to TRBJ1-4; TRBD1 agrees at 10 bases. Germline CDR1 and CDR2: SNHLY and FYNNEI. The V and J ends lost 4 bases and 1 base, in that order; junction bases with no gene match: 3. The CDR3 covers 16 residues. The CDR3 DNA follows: TGTGCCAGCAGTGGCCGGGACAGGGGAACTAATGAAAAACTGTTTTTT. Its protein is CASSGRDRGTNEKLFF.

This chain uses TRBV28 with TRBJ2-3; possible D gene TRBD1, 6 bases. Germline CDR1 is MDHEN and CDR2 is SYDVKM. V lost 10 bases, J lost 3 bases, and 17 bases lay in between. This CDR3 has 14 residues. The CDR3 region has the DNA TGTGCCACCCGTGGACGGACAGTTACAGATACGCAGTATTTT. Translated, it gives CATRGRTVTDTQYF.

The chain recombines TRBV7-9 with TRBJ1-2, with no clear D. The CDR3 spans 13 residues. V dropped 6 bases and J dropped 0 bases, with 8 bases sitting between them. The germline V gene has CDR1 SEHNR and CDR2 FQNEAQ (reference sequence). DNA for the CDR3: TGTGCCAGCAGGACCGGGGCTAACTATGGCTACACCTTC. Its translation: CASRTGANYGYTF. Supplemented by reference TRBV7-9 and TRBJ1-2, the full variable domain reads DTGVSQNPRHKITKRGQNVTFRCDPISEHNRLYWYRQTLGQGPEFLTYFQNEAQLEKSRLLSDRFSAERPKGSFSTLEIQRTEQGDSAMYLCASRTGANYGYTFGSGTRLTVV.